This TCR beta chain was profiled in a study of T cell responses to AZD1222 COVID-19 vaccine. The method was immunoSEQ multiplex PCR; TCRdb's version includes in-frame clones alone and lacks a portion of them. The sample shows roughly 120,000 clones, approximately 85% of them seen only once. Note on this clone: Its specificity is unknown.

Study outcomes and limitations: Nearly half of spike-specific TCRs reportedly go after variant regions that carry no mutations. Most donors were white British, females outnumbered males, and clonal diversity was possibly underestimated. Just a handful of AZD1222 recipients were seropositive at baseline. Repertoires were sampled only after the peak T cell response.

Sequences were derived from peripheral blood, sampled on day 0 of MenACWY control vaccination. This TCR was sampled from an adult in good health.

This CDR3 is CASQGGAPSTDTQYF. DNA of the CDR3: TGCGCCAGCCAAGGGGGGGCCCCTAGCACAGATACGCAGTATTTT. The V and J genes are TRBV5-1 and TRBJ2-3, with D possibly being TRBD2 (7 bases). The CDR3 consists of 15 residues. Trimming left V 7 bases short and J 0 bases short, with 15 bases between. Per germline, CDR1 SGHRS and CDR2 YFSETQ.